This is a list of T cell receptor beta chains from one sample in a study of OX40 agonist ivuxolimab in advanced cancers. Sequencing was performed with immunoSEQ multiplex PCR; in TCRdb, only in-frame clones are kept and a portion is missing. The repertoire includes about 62,000 clones, around 74% of them detected once, and approximately 10% sits in the top ten. The specimen was CD4+ or CD8+ T cells sorted from blood, collected in a trial of the OX40 agonist ivuxolimab. These receptors all come from an adult with an advanced solid tumor such as melanoma, head and neck, liver or kidney cancer. The CDR3 runs from the conserved cysteine through the conserved F or W. Fields, in order: V gene, D gene, J gene, clone size, CDR3 DNA, CDR3 protein. A D gene is named only where the DNA matches it firmly. The size of a clone is reported for some rows only, either as once, few or many, or as a class for expanded clones.

>TRBV6-1|NA|TRBJ2-7|NA
TGTGCCAGCAGTGGGCAGCTTACCCCCTACGAGCAGTACTTC
CASSGQLTPYEQYF
>TRBV2|NA|TRBJ1-6|NA
TGTGCCAGCAGGTGGGGGGCTGATTCACCCCTCCACTTT
CASRWGADSPLHF
>TRBV27|NA|TRBJ1-5|few
TGTGCCAGCAGTTTTGGGGCCTCTGGCAATCAGCCCCAGCATTTT
CASSFGASGNQPQHF
>TRBV7-9|TRBD1|TRBJ1-1|NA
TGTGCCAGCAGCTTAGTGGACAGGACTAACACTGAAGCTTTCTTT
CASSLVDRTNTEAFF
>TRBV6-5|TRBD1|TRBJ2-5|NA
TGTGCCAGCAGTTTTACAGGGGGCGCGACCCAGTACTTC
CASSFTGGATQYF
>TRBV2|TRBD1|TRBJ1-1|few
TGTGCCAGCATTCCCCCGGGACAGGGGTCGACTGAAGCTTTCTTT
CASIPPGQGSTEAFF
>TRBV5-8|TRBD2|TRBJ2-1|NA
TGTGCCAGCAGCCCACTAGCGGGGGGATACAATGAGCAGTTCTTC
CASSPLAGGYNEQFF
>TRBV4-2|NA|TRBJ2-7|NA
TGTGCCAGCAGCCAAGATCTAGGAGGGGTCGAGCAGTACTTC
CASSQDLGGVEQYF
>TRBV5-1|NA|TRBJ2-1|few
TGCGCCAGCAGCTTAGGAGACTACAATGAGCAGTTCTTC
CASSLGDYNEQFF
>TRBV19|NA|TRBJ2-2|NA
TGTGCCAGTAGTGGGGCAGGGAACACCGGGGAGCTGTTTTTT
CASSGAGNTGELFF
>TRBV19|TRBD2|TRBJ2-1|NA
TGTGCCAGTAACCACCCGGGACTAGCGGGGAACAATGAGCAGTTCTTC
CASNHPGLAGNNEQFF
>TRBV4-3|TRBD2|TRBJ2-3|NA
TGCGCCAGCAGCCTTTTGACTAGCGGCACAGATACGCAGTATTTT
CASSLLTSGTDTQYF
>TRBV4-3|NA|TRBJ2-6|few
TGCGCCAGCAGCCCGCTAGACAGGCACTCTGGGGCCAACGTCCTGACTTTC
CASSPLDRHSGANVLTF
>TRBV30|NA|TRBJ1-3|NA
TGTGCCTGGAGGCCCCGGGGTCCTGGAAACACCATATATTTT
CAWRPRGPGNTIYF
>TRBV7-2|NA|TRBJ2-2|NA
TGTGCCAGCAGCTTACATGGGAACGGGGAGCTGTTTTTT
CASSLHGNGELFF
>TRBV9|NA|TRBJ1-1|medium-sized
TGTGCCAGCAGCGGACGACAAGAAGCTTTCTTT
CASSGRQEAFF